This TCR beta chain appears in the sequencing data of a study of cytotoxic CD8 clonotypes in ibrutinib-treated CLL. The study's findings and limits: Increased clonality at ibrutinib response gave way to a return toward baseline at progression.

From germline, CDR1 is SGDLS and CDR2 YYNGEE. Deletions cut 0 bases from V and 7 bases from J, with 10 bases between. This CDR3 is built from 13 residues. The table lists this clone with a count of one. Its specificity is not known. The data were produced by immunoSEQ multiplex PCR, yet TCRdb's version contains in-frame clones alone and is incomplete. The sample contains 15,000 to 20,000 clones, approximately 84% of which appear only once. This clonotype was obtained from a human donor with chronic lymphocytic leukemia. Sequencing used PBMCs, obtained before ibrutinib treatment. V gene TRBV9 combines with J gene TRBJ2-5, with D perhaps assigned TRBD1 or TRBD2 (5 bases each). This chain's CDR3 is CASSVGGSGTQYF. CDR3 DNA sequence: TGTGCCAGCAGCGTAGGGGGGAGTGGGACCCAGTACTTC. Based on the CDR3 plus reference TRBV9 and TRBJ2-5, the full variable domain is DSGVTQTPKHLITATGQRVTLRCSPRSGDLSVYWYQQSLDQGLQFLIQYYNGEERAKGNILERFSAQQFPDLHSELNLSSLELGDSALYFCASSVGGSGTQYFGPGTRLLVL.